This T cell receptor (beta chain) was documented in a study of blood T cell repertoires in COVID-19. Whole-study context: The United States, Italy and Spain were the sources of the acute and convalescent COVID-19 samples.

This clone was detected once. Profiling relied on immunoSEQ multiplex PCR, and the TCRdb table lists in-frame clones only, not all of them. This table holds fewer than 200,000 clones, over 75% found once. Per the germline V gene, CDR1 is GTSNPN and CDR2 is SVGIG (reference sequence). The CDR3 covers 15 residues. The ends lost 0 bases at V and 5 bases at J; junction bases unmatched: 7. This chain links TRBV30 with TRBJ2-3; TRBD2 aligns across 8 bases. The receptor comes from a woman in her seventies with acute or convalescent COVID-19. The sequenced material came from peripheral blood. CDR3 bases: TGTGCCTGGAGTGTAGGTCTAGCGGGCGGAGATACGCAGTATTTT. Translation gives CAWSVGLAGGDTQYF. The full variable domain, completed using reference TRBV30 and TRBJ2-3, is SQTIHQWPATLVQPVGSPLSLECTVEGTSNPNLYWYRQAAGRGLQLLFYSVGIGQISSEVPQNLSASRPQDRQFILSSKKLLLSDSGFYLCAWSVGLAGGDTQYFGPGTRLTVL.